These T cell receptor beta chains were read from a single sample in a study of CD8+CD57+ T cells in acquired aplastic anemia. Using its own MiXCR run on the reads, TCRdb lists one record per CDR3 protein. The data show approximately 81,000 distinct CDR3 sequences, approximately 46% seen once. Sequenced material: sorted CD4+, CD8+, or CD8+CD57+ T cells (not recorded which) from PBMCs. These receptors were taken from a human donor in good health, serving as a control. Both conserved end residues are part of each CDR3. The order of the fields is clone size, D gene, V gene, J gene, CDR3 DNA, CDR3 protein. D genes are given only for firm matches. Only part of the rows carry a size: once, few, many, or a class if the clone is expanded.

many	TRBD1	TRBV20-1	TRBJ2-5	TGCAGCGATCGACCTCGGACAGGGGAGGAGACCCAGTACTTC	CSDRPRTGEETQYF
once	-	TRBV24-1	TRBJ2-5	TGTGCCACCAGTGAAAGAAGGAAGGGTGGGGAGACCCAGTACTTC	CATSERRKGGETQYF
-	-	TRBV25-1	TRBJ2-3	TGCGCCAGCAGCGCCGCGGGGGCTAGCACAGATACGCAGTATTTT	CASSAAGASTDTQYF
many	-	TRBV9	TRBJ1-2	TGTGCCAGCAGCGAGGAGGGGGTGAGATCTAACTATGGCTACACCTTC	CASSEEGVRSNYGYTF
many	-	TRBV9	TRBJ1-1	TGTGCCAGCAGCGGCCAGGGAGGTCGGACTGAAGCTTTCTTT	CASSGQGGRTEAFF
many	-	TRBV5-5	TRBJ1-1	TGTGCCAGCAGCTTGTGGGGGAACACTGAAGCTTTCTTT	CASSLWGNTEAFF
-	-	TRBV29-1	TRBJ2-5	TGCAGCGTTGTACTACCAGGCCTAGAGACCCCGTACTTC	CSVVLPGLETPYF
many	TRBD1	TRBV6-1	TRBJ2-7	TGTGCCAGCCGTGGGACAGAGATCTACGAGCAGTACTTC	CASRGTEIYEQYF
few	-	TRBV7-8	TRBJ2-1	TGTGCCAGCAGCTTACCAGGGACACTCAATGAGCAGTTCTTC	CASSLPGTLNEQFF
many	-	TRBV11-3	TRBJ2-7	TGTGCCAGCAGCCCCTCGGAGGGTGGGGAGACCCACGAGCAGTACTTC	CASSPSEGGETHEQYF
-	TRBD1	TRBV10-3	TRBJ1-6	TGTGCCATCAGTGATGAGGGACAGGGTTTTTCACCCCTCCACTTT	CAISDEGQGFSPLHF
-	-	TRBV25-1	TRBJ2-7	TGTGCCAGCAGTGACGAGTCCATGTCCCACGAGCAGTACTTC	CASSDESMSHEQYF
few	-	TRBV29-1	TRBJ1-6	TGCAGCGTTACTACGGGGCCAGTTAATTCACCCCTCCACTTT	CSVTTGPVNSPLHF
-	-	TRBV19	TRBJ1-1	TGTGCCAGTAGTACCGGGGGGCGGGCGGCTTTCTTT	CASSTGGRAAFF
-	TRBD1	TRBV6-4	TRBJ1-5	TGTGCCAGCAGTGACTCGTCAGGGGGCGCGGGTCAGCCCCAGCATTTT	CASSDSSGGAGQPQHF
-	TRBD2	TRBV25-1	TRBJ2-1	TGTGCCAGCAGCCGGACTAGCTCCTACAATGAGCAGTTCTTC	CASSRTSSYNEQFF
-	TRBD2	TRBV11-2	TRBJ2-3	TGTGCCAGCAGCCGTCTGGCGGGAGGGTCGGCAGATGCGCAGTATTTT	CASSRLAGGSADAQYF
-	TRBD1	TRBV19	TRBJ2-7	TGTGCCAGTAGTACCTGGACAGGCGACTCCTACGAGCAGTACTTC	CASSTWTGDSYEQYF
few	-	TRBV7-6	TRBJ2-7	TGTGCCAGCAGTCCGGGCCCCTACGAGCAGTACTTC	CASSPGPYEQYF
-	-	TRBV19	TRBJ1-2	TGTGCCAGTAGTATGGTAGGGTTCTATGGCTACACCTTC	CASSMVGFYGYTF
few	-	TRBV14	TRBJ2-7	TGTGCCAGCAGCCCCCGACCCGGCTACGAGCAGTACTTC	CASSPRPGYEQYF
many	TRBD1	TRBV11-2	TRBJ1-2	TGTGCCAGCAGCTTACAACGGACAGGGGGGGACTATGGCTACACCTTC	CASSLQRTGGDYGYTF
-	TRBD1	TRBV2	TRBJ2-1	TGTGCCAGCAGCTCCTTACAGGGGGGCGGTGAGCAGTTCTTC	CASSSLQGGGEQFF
few	-	TRBV2	TRBJ2-2	TGTGCCAGCAGGGGGAAGTCTAGCACGGTCGGGGAGCTGTTTTTT	CASRGKSSTVGELFF
few	-	TRBV11-3	TRBJ2-7	TGTGCCAGCAGCCCTAGTGCGGGTCGAGAGCAGTACTTC	CASSPSAGREQYF
many	-	TRBV6-2/TRBV6-3	TRBJ2-7	TGTGCCAGCAGTTCCTCTTCATGGGCCGAGCAGTACTTC	CASSSSSWAEQYF
-	-	TRBV9	TRBJ2-1	TGTGCCAGCAGCGTAGGCCTCAGGGGAAGCTCCTACAATGAGCAGTTCTTC	CASSVGLRGSSYNEQFF
-	-	TRBV27	TRBJ1-1	TGTGCCAGCAGTTTATCGTACGGGGAGGAGGGCACTGAAGCTTTCTTT	CASSLSYGEEGTEAFF
-	-	TRBV7-2	TRBJ2-5	TGTGCCAGCAGCCAGTATTCCCAAGAGACCCAGTACTTC	CASSQYSQETQYF
many	TRBD2	TRBV4-2	TRBJ2-5	TGTGCCAGCAGCCCGGGACTAGCAGGAAAGACCCAGTACTTC	CASSPGLAGKTQYF
-	-	TRBV30	TRBJ2-1	TGTGCCTGGAGAATTGGGACCTACAATGAGCAGTTCTTC	CAWRIGTYNEQFF
-	TRBD1	TRBV25-1	TRBJ2-7	TGTGCCAGCAGTGAATCCCCAGGGACAGTCTACGAGCAGTACTTC	CASSESPGTVYEQYF
many	TRBD1	TRBV6-5	TRBJ1-6	TGTGCCAGCAGTTACGGACAGGACTATTCACCCCTCCACTTT	CASSYGQDYSPLHF
-	-	TRBV10-2	TRBJ1-5	TGCGCCAGCAGCGGGACCGTCAATCAGCCCCAGCATTTT	CASSGTVNQPQHF
-	-	TRBV10-3	TRBJ1-5	TGTGCCATCAGTGAAGGGCACCCCTTTATTAGCAATCAGCCCCAGCATTTT	CAISEGHPFISNQPQHF
-	-	TRBV9	TRBJ2-3	TGTGCCAGCAGCGTAGGGACTTTAGACACAGATACGCAGTATTTT	CASSVGTLDTDTQYF
-	-	TRBV7-9	TRBJ1-3	TGTGCCAGCAGCCCGGACGGGTACACCATATATTTT	CASSPDGYTIYF
many	-	TRBV30	TRBJ2-7	TGTGCCTGGAGTGTAACATGGGGTGAGCAGTACTTC	CAWSVTWGEQYF
-	-	TRBV7-2	TRBJ2-7	TGTGCCAGCAGCTCGACAGTCACCTACGAGCAGTACTTC	CASSSTVTYEQYF
many	-	TRBV9	TRBJ2-7	TGTGCCAGCAGCGTATACGGGACCGCTGCCGACGAGCAGTACTTC	CASSVYGTAADEQYF
-	TRBD1	TRBV2	TRBJ1-6	TGTGCCAGCAGAACAAGACAGGGGAATTCACCCCTCCACTTT	CASRTRQGNSPLHF
many	TRBD1	TRBV9	TRBJ1-6	TGTGCCAGCAGTACAGGGGGCTTTTCACCCCTCCACTTT	CASSTGGFSPLHF
many	-	TRBV24-1	TRBJ1-2	TGTGCCACCAGTGCGGGCCGTGGCTACACCTTC	CATSAGRGYTF
-	-	TRBV10-3	TRBJ1-5	TGTGCCATCAGTGAGTCGGGGGGTGTAAGCAATCAGCCCCAGCATTTT	CAISESGGVSNQPQHF
-	-	TRBV28	TRBJ2-7	TGTGCCAGCAGTCCGGGTCTGACGTCTAGCCACGAGCAGTACTTC	CASSPGLTSSHEQYF
-	TRBD1	TRBV12-3/TRBV12-4	TRBJ2-7	TGTGCCAGCAGTCTGACAGGGGTCGAGCAGTACTTC	CASSLTGVEQYF
-	TRBD2	TRBV25-1	TRBJ2-7	TGTGCCAGCAGCTTGAATCCGGGACTAGCGGGTTACGAGCAGTACTTC	CASSLNPGLAGYEQYF
many	-	TRBV29-1	TRBJ1-1	TGCAGCGTTGAATGGACTTCTGAAGCTTTCTTT	CSVEWTSEAFF
many	TRBD1	TRBV13	TRBJ1-2	TGTGCCAGCAGCTTAGGTAGGGGGCCCACCTATGGCTACACCTTC	CASSLGRGPTYGYTF
many	-	TRBV10-3	TRBJ2-7	TGTGCCATCAGTGAGTCAAAGGGGAAGGGGGGGACGCCGTGGTACGAGCAGTACTTC	CAISESKGKGGTPWYEQYF
many	-	TRBV7-9	TRBJ1-1	TGTGCCAGCAGCCCCCCCGGGAACACTGAAGCTTTCTTT	CASSPPGNTEAFF
once	-	TRBV7-7	TRBJ2-7	TGTGCCAGCAGCCCTGATACAGTGGCCTACGAGCAGTACTTC	CASSPDTVAYEQYF
-	TRBD1	TRBV9	TRBJ2-7	TGTGCCAGCAGCGTAGACGGACAGGCACCTACCTACGAGCAGTACTTC	CASSVDGQAPTYEQYF
once	-	TRBV19	TRBJ1-5	TGTGCCAGTAGATGGGGGGCACAGGACAATCAGCCCCAGCATTTT	CASRWGAQDNQPQHF
-	-	TRBV10-2	TRBJ2-3	TGCGCCAGCAGTGAGTTCCTCGATACGCAGTATTTT	CASSEFLDTQYF
once	TRBD2	TRBV25-1	TRBJ2-3	TGTGCCAGCAGGCCTACTAGCGGGGGGGGAGATACGCAGTATTTT	CASRPTSGGGDTQYF
-	TRBD1	TRBV29-1	TRBJ2-1	TGCAGCGTTGAAGATGTGGGACAGGGGCACAATGAGCAGTTCTTC	CSVEDVGQGHNEQFF
many	TRBD1	TRBV20-1	TRBJ1-5	TGCAGTGCTAGTCCGACAGGGTCCAATCAGCCCCAGCATTTT	CSASPTGSNQPQHF
many	-	TRBV7-8	TRBJ2-5	TGTGCCAGCCGGGGTGAGGGAGGAGAGACCCAGTACTTC	CASRGEGGETQYF